This record covers a single T cell receptor (beta chain). The germline V gene has CDR1 LNHDA and CDR2 SQIVND (reference sequence). The CDR3 totals 14 residues. With V trimmed by 4 bases and J by 4 bases, 6 bases remained unmatched. Measured with immunoSEQ multiplex PCR; TCRdb has only the in-frame clones, and not every one. Altogether 45,000 to 55,000 clones are present, over 90% being singletons, with the ten largest covering roughly a quarter. The data are from a study of control samples from healthy donors and cancer patients. The rearrangement uses TRBV19 and TRBJ1-2; TRBD1 matches 7 bases. The sequenced sample consisted of PBMCs. The sequence was obtained from a woman aged 45-65 years with head and neck cancer. In DNA, the CDR3 is TGTGCCAGTAGTACTACTGACAGGGTCTATGGCTACACCTTC. Translation gives CASSTTDRVYGYTF.